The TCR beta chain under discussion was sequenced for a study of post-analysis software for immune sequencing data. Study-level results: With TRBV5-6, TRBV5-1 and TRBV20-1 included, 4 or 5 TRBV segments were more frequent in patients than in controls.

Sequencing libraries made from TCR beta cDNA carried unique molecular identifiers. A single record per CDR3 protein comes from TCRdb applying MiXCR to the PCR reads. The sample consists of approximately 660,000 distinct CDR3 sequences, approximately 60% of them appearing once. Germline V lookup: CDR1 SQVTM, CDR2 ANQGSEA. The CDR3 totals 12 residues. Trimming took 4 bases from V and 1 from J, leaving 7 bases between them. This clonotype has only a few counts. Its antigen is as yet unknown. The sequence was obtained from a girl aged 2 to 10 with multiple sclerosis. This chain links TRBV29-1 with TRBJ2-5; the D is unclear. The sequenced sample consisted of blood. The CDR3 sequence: CSVGNPQETQYF. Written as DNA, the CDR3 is TGCAGCGTTGGGAACCCCCAAGAGACCCAGTACTTC.